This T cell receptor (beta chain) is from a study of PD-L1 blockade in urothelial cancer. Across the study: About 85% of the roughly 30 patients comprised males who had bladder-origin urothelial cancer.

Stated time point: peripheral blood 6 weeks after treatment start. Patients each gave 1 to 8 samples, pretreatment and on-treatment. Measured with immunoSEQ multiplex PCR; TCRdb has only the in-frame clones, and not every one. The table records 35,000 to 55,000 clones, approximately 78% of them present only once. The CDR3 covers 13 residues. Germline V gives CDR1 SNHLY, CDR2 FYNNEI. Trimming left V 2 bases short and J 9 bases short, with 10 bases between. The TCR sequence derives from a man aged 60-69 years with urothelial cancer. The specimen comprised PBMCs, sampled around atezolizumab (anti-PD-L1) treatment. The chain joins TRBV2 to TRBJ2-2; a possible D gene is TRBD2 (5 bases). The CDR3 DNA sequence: TGTGCCAGCAGTGAATGGGAGCGTCGGGAGCTGTTTTTT. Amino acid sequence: CASSEWERRELFF.